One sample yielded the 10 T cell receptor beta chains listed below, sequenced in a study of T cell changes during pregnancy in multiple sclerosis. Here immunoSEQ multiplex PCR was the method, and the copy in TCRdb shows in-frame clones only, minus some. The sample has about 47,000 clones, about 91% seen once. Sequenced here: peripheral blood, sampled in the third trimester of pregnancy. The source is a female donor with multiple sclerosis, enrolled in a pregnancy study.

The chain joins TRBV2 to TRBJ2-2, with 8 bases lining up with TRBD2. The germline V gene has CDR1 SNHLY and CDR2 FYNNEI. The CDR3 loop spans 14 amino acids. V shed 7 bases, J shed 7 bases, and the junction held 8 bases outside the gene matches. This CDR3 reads CASKTGRAGGELFF. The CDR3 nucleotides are TGTGCCAGCAAAACCGGGAGGGCCGGCGGGGAGCTGTTTTTT.

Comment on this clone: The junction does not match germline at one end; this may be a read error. The CDR3 sequence: CASSPLAGGAGANVLTF. CDR3 nucleotides: TGTGCCAGCTCTCCACTAGCGGGAGGGGCTGGGGCCAACGTCCTGACTTTC. The chain couples TRBV18 to TRBJ2-6; 13 bases map to TRBD2. CDR1 is KGHSH and CDR2 is LQKENI in the germline V gene. The CDR3 runs to 17 residues. The full variable domain, rest sourced from reference TRBV18 and TRBJ2-6, is NAGVMQNPRHLVRRRGQEARLRCSPMKGHSHVYWYRQLPEEGLKFMVYLQKENIIDESGMPKERFSAEFPKEGPSILRIQQVVRGDSAAYFCASSPLAGGAGANVLTFGAGSRLTVL.

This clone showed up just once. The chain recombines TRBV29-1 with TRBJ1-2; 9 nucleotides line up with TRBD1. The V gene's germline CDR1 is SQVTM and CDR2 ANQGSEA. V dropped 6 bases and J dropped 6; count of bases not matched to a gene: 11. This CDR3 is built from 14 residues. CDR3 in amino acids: CSVREQGAKNGYTF. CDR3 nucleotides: TGCAGCGTGAGAGAACAGGGGGCGAAGAATGGCTACACCTTC. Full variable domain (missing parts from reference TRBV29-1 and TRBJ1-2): SAVISQKPSRDICQRGTSLTIQCQVDSQVTMMFWYRQQPGQSLTLIATANQGSEATYESGFVIDKFPISRPNLTFSTLTVSNMSPEDSSIYLCSVREQGAKNGYTFGSGTRLTVV.

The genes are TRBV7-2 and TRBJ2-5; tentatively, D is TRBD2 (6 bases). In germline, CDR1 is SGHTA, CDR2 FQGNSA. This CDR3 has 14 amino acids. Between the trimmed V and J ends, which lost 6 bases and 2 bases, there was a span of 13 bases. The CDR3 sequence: CASSPTGVQETQYF. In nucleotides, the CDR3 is TGTGCCAGCAGTCCGACGGGAGTACAAGAGACCCAGTACTTC.

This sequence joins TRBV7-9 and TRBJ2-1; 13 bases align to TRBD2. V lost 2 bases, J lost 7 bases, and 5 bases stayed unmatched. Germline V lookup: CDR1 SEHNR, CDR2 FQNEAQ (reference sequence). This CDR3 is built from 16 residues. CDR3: CASSLPGTSGKNEQFF. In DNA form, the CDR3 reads TGTGCCAGCAGCTTACCCGGGACTAGCGGGAAAAATGAGCAGTTCTTC.

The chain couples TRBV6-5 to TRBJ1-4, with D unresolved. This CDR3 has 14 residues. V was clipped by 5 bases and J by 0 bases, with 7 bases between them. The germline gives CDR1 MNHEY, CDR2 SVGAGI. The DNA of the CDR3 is TGTGCCAGCAGTCGGGGTGCAACTAATGAAAAACTGTTTTTT. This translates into CASSRGATNEKLFF.

CDR3 protein: CASSLTSYSNQPQHF. In nucleotides, the CDR3 is TGTGCCAGCAGTCTGACTTCCTATAGCAATCAGCCCCAGCATTTT. The rearrangement uses TRBV27 and TRBJ1-5, with no clear D. The CDR3 consists of 15 residues. Germline V gene lookup returns CDR1 MNHEY and CDR2 SMNVEV (reference sequence). With 5 bases removed from V and 0 bases from J, the gap between germline ends came to 11 bases.

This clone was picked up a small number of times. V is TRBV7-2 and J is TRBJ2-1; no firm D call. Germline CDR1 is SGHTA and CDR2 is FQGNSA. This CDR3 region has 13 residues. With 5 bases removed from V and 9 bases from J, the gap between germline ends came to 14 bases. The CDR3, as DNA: TGTGCCAGCAGCGCCGACTTTTCCGGTGAGCAGTTCTTC. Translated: CASSADFSGEQFF.

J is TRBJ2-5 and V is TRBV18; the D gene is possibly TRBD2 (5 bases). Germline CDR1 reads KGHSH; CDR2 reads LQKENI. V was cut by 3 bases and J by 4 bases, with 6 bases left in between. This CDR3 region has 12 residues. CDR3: CASSPSGETQYF. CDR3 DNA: TGTGCCAGCTCACCGAGCGGAGAGACCCAGTACTTC.

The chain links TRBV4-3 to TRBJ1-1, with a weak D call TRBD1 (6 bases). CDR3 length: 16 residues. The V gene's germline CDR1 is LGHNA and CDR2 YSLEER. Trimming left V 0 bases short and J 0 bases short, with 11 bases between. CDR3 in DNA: TGCGCCAGCAGCCAAGATGGGGGCAGGGTGAACACTGAAGCTTTCTTT. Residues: CASSQDGGRVNTEAFF.